This paragraph reports one TCR beta chain. This sample is drawn from a study of blood T cell repertoires in COVID-19. This CDR3 has 15 amino acids. Germline V gene sequence: CDR1 SGHRS, CDR2 YFSETQ. V gave up 7 bases and J gave up 5 bases; unmatched junction bases: 9. The protocol was immunoSEQ multiplex PCR, while the TCRdb copy is restricted to in-frame clones and leaves out a portion. The sample lists 200,000 to 300,000 clones; about 86% were seen once. The sequence derives from a man between 25 and 39 years old with active or convalescent COVID-19. The chain uses TRBV5-1 and TRBJ1-4; 9 bases map to TRBD1. What was sequenced was peripheral blood. The CDR3 DNA reads as TGCGCCAGCGGACCTTCCGGGACAGGGAATGAAAAACTGTTTTTT. As protein: CASGPSGTGNEKLFF.